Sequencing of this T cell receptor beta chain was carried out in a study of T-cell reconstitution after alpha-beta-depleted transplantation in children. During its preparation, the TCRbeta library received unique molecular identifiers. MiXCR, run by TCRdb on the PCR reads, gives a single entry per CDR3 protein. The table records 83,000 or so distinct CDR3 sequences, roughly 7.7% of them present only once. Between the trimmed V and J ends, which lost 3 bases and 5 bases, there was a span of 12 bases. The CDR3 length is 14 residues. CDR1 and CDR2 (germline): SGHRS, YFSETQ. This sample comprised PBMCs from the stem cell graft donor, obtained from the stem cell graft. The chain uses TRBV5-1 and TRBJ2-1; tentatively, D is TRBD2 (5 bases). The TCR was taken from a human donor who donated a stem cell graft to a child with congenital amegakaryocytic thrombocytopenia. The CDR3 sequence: CASSYQTRDNEQFF. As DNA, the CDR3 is TGCGCCAGCAGCTACCAAACGCGGGACAATGAGCAGTTCTTC.